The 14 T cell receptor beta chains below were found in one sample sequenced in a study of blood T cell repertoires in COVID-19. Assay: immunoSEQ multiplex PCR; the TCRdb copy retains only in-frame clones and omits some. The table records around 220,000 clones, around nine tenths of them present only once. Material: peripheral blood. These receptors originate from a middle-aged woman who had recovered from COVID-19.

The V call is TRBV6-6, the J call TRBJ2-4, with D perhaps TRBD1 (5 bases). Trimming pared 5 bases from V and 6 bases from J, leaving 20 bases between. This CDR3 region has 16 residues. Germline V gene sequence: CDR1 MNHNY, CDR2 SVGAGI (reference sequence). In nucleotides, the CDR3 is TGTGCCAGCAGTAAACGCAGGGAACTGGTTCGAAACATTCAGTACTTC. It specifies CASSKRRELVRNIQYF.

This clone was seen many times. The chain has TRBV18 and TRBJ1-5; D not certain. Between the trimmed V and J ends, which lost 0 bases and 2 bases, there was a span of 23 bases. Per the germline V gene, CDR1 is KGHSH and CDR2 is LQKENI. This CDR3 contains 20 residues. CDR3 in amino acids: CASSPPLVSDSILGNQPQHF. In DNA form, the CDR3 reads TGTGCCAGCTCACCACCATTGGTCAGTGATTCCATCCTTGGCAATCAGCCCCAGCATTTT.

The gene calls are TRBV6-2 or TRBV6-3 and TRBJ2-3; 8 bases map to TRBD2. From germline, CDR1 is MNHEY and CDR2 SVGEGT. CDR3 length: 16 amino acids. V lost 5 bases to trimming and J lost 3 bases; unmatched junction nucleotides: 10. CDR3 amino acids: CASSRPTSGGTDTQYF. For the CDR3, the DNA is TGTGCCAGCAGTAGGCCCACCAGCGGGGGTACAGATACGCAGTATTTT.

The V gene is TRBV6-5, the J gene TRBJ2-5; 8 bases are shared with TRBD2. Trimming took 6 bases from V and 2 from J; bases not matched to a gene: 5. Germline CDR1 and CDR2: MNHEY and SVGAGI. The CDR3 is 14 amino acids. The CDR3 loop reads CASSRSGRQETQYF. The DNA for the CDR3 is TGTGCCAGCAGCCGGAGCGGGAGACAAGAGACCCAGTACTTC.

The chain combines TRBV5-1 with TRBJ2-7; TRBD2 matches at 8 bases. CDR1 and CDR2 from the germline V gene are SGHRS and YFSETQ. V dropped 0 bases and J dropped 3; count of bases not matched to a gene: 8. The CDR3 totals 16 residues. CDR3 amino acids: CASSLGPSGGYYEQYF. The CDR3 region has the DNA TGCGCCAGCAGCTTGGGGCCCAGCGGGGGATACTACGAGCAGTACTTC.

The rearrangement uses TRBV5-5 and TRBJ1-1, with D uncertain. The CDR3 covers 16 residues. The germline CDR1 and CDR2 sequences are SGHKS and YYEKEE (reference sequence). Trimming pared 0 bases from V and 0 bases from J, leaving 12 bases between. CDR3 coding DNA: TGTGCCAGCAGCTTGGCCTTGGGGAGAATGAACACTGAAGCTTTCTTT. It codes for CASSLALGRMNTEAFF.

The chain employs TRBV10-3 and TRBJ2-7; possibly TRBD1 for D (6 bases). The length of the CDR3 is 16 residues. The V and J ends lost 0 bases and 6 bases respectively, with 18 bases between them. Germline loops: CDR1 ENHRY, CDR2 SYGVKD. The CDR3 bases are TGTGCCATCAGTGAGTCGTTCCGCAGGGGAGTGAGCGAGCAGTACTTC. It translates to CAISESFRRGVSEQYF.

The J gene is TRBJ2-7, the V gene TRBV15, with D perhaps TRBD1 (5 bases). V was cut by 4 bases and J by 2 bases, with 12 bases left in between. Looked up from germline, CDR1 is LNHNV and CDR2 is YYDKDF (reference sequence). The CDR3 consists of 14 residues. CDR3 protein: CATSILSRAYEQYF. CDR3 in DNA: TGTGCCACCAGCATTTTATCCAGGGCCTACGAGCAGTACTTC.

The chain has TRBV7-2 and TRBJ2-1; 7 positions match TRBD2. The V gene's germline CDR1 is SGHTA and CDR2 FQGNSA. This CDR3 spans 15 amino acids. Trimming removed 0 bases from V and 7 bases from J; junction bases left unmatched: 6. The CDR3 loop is CASSLAGGRGNEQFF. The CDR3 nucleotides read TGTGCCAGCAGCTTAGCGGGGGGGAGAGGTAATGAGCAGTTCTTC. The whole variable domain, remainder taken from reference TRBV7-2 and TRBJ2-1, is GAGVSQSPSNKVTEKGKDVELRCDPISGHTALYWYRQSLGQGLEFLIYFQGNSAPDKSGLPSDRFSAERTGGSVSTLTIQRTQQEDSAVYLCASSLAGGRGNEQFFGPGTRLTVL.

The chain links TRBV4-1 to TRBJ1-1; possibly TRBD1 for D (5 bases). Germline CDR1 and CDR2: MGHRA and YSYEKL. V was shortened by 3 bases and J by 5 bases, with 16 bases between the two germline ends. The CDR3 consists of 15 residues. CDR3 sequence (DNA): TGCGCCAGCAGCCACGGCATAAGCGGGGGGACTGAAGCTTTCTTT. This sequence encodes CASSHGISGGTEAFF.

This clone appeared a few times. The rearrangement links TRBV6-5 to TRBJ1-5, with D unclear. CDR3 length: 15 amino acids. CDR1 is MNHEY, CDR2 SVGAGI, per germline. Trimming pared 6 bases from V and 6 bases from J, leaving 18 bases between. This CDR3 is CASSPIAAGGQPQHF. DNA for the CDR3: TGTGCCAGCAGCCCCATCGCCGCGGGAGGTCAGCCCCAGCATTTT.

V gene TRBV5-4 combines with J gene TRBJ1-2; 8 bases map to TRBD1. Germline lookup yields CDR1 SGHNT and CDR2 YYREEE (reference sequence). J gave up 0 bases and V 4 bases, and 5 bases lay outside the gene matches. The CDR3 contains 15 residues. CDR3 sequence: CASSRQGTPNYGYTF. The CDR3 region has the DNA TGTGCCAGCAGCCGACAGGGGACCCCTAACTATGGCTACACCTTC.

CDR3 loop: CSASSGGGRIEQFF. CDR3 nucleotide sequence: TGCAGTGCTAGTTCGGGAGGAGGTCGGATTGAGCAGTTCTTC. This chain connects TRBV20-1 to TRBJ2-1; the match to TRBD2 covers 7 bases. This CDR3 is 14 amino acids long. Looked up from germline, CDR1 is DFQATT and CDR2 is SNEGSKA (reference sequence). After removal of 3 bases from V and 9 bases from J, the junction contained 11 bases not matched to a gene.

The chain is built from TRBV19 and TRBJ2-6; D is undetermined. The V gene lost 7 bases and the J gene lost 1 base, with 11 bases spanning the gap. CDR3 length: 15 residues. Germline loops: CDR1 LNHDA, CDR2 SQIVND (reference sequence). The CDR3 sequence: CASIGSRSGANVLTF. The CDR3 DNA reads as TGTGCCAGTATTGGGTCGAGGTCTGGGGCCAACGTCCTGACTTTC. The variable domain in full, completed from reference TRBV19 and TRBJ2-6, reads DGGITQSPKYLFRKEGQNVTLSCEQNLNHDAMYWYRQDPGQGLRLIYYSQIVNDFQKGDIAEGYSVSREKKESFPLTVTSAQKNPTAFYLCASIGSRSGANVLTFGAGSRLTVL.